The 16 T cell receptor beta chains in this list originate from one sample, sequenced in a study of CD8+CD57+ T cells in acquired aplastic anemia. Patients who underwent sequencing had shown CD8+CD57+ cell expansion by flow cytometry. Profiles of TCR beta VDJ and CDR3 were generated from a genomic DNA template. TCRdb redid the calling of the reads with MiXCR, one entry per CDR3 protein. In the table there are about half a million distinct CDR3 sequences, roughly a third of which are singletons. Source material: sorted CD4+, CD8+, or CD8+CD57+ T cells (not recorded which) from PBMCs. These receptors all stem from a human donor with aplastic anemia.

This clonotype was seen only a few times. The chain employs TRBV28 and TRBJ2-7; D remains unclear. Germline CDR1 reads MDHEN; CDR2 reads SYDVKM. This CDR3 contains 12 residues. V lost 3 bases, J lost 5 bases, and 8 bases lay in between. This chain's CDR3 is CASSLKGNEQYF. The CDR3 nucleotides are TGTGCCAGCAGTTTGAAGGGAAACGAGCAGTACTTC.

V usage is TRBV11-1 and J usage is TRBJ2-1; D uncertain. The CDR3 is 15 residues long. The germline gives CDR1 SGHAT, CDR2 FQDESV (reference sequence). V was shortened by 0 bases and J by 10 bases, with 16 bases between the two germline ends. CDR3 sequence reads: CASSLAARSSNEQFF. The CDR3 bases are TGTGCCAGCAGCTTAGCCGCCAGGAGTAGCAACGAGCAGTTCTTC.

The chain joins TRBV2 to TRBJ2-7; D not resolved. Per the germline V gene, CDR1 is SNHLY and CDR2 is FYNNEI. V was trimmed by 5 bases and J by 2 bases, leaving 16 bases between them. This CDR3 comprises 15 residues. DNA of the CDR3: TGTGCCAGCAGTTTAAGTGCAAGGGTAGCCTACGAGCAGTACTTC. Translated, it gives CASSLSARVAYEQYF.

Comments on this clonotype: Possible read error: a much larger clone is one base away. The gene calls are TRBV7-9 and TRBJ2-7; D might be TRBD2 (6 bases). Trimming shortened V by 8 bases and J by 7 bases, and 24 bases separated the two germline ends. CDR1 is SEHNR and CDR2 is FQNEAQ in the germline V gene (reference sequence). The CDR3 sequence is 15 residues long. CDR3: CASGPIAGPLREQYF. The CDR3, as DNA: TGTGCCAGCGGCCCGATTGCGGGACCCCTGCGGGAGCAGTACTTC.

V gene TRBV11-2 combines with J gene TRBJ1-2; a weak D match, TRBD1 (5 bases). The CDR3 sequence is 16 residues long. The germline CDR1 and CDR2 sequences are SGHAT and FQNNGV. Trimming pared 4 bases from V and 4 bases from J, leaving 19 bases between. CDR3: CASSYARTTAPYGYTF. The CDR3 DNA reads TGTGCCAGCAGCTACGCGAGGACGACAGCGCCCTATGGCTACACCTTC.

This sequence joins TRBV10-3 and TRBJ2-5; 10 bases are a match to TRBD2. This CDR3 comprises 13 residues. With 6 bases clipped from V and 4 bases from J, the junction kept 2 bases outside the gene matches. The germline V gene has CDR1 ENHRY and CDR2 SYGVKD. Written as DNA, the CDR3 is TGTGCCATCAGCCGACTAGCGGGAGAGACCCAGTACTTC. Translating gives CAISRLAGETQYF.

This clonotype was seen only a few times. The chain links TRBV10-3 to TRBJ2-2; no clear D gene. Germline lookup yields CDR1 ENHRY and CDR2 SYGVKD. Trimming took 2 bases from V and 2 from J, leaving 12 bases between them. There are 16 residues in the CDR3. In DNA, the CDR3 is TGTGCCATCAGTGAGCTGGGTGGGAAAAACACCGGGGAGCTGTTTTTT. Residues: CAISELGGKNTGELFF.

This chain connects TRBV14 to TRBJ1-3, with unresolved D. Deletions cut 1 base from V and 1 base from J, with 23 bases between. This CDR3 is built from 20 residues. The germline V gene encodes CDR1 SGHDN and CDR2 FVKESK. This CDR3 is CASSQVSSGPQSSSGNTIYF. Here the CDR3 DNA reads TGTGCCAGCAGCCAAGTTAGCTCCGGACCCCAAAGTAGTTCTGGAAACACCATATATTTT.

This clonotype was counted a few times. An end of the junction does not agree with germline; a read error may underlie this. The chain is built from TRBV10-3 and TRBJ1-6; D unresolved. Germline lookup yields CDR1 ENHRY and CDR2 SYGVKD. This CDR3 region has 16 residues. CDR3 sequence reads: CASSRVVGFYNSPLHF. The CDR3 DNA is TGTGCCAGCAGTCGCGTAGTAGGCTTTTATAATTCACCCCTCCACTTT.

This clonotype was observed at least ten times. V and J are TRBV6-1 and TRBJ2-7; D is possibly TRBD2 (5 bases). V was pared by 7 bases and J by 3 bases, with 13 bases between. The CDR3 consists of 13 residues. Germline V CDR1 and CDR2: MNHNS, SASEGT. This CDR3 is CASTNAGDYEQYF. For the CDR3, the DNA is TGTGCCAGCACAAATGCCGGGGACTACGAGCAGTACTTC.

Details on this clonotype: A much larger clone differs by one base, so this may be a read error. The chain recombines TRBV13 with TRBJ2-7; 7 bases line up with TRBD2. Germline lookup yields CDR1 PRHDT and CDR2 FYEKMQ (reference sequence). The CDR3 extends over 13 amino acids. J gave up 3 bases and V 5 bases, and 4 bases lay outside the gene matches. CDR3 nucleotide sequence: TGTGCCAGCAGCCCCGGGACTAACTACGAGCAGTACTTC. Translated: CASSPGTNYEQYF.

The chain links TRBV20-1 to TRBJ2-3; D might be TRBD2 (6 bases). The germline CDR1 and CDR2 sequences are DFQATT and SNEGSKA (reference sequence). V lost 3 bases to trimming and J lost 3 bases, with 13 bases between them. This CDR3 has 14 amino acids. CDR3 coding DNA: TGCAGTGCTAGGGTGGCGGGGATTACAGATACGCAGTATTTT. This translates into CSARVAGITDTQYF.

The V and J genes are TRBV29-1 and TRBJ1-2, with TRBD1 as a possible D gene (5 bases). This CDR3 region has 12 residues. CDR1 and CDR2 from the germline V gene are SQVTM and ANQGSEA. Between the trimmed V and J ends, which lost 7 bases and 1 base, there was a span of 10 bases. CDR3 region: CSASTVNYGYTF. The CDR3 DNA follows: TGCAGCGCATCGACAGTTAACTATGGCTACACCTTC.

This sequence joins TRBV29-1 and TRBJ1-1; unclear D gene. CDR3 length: 13 amino acids. Looked up from germline, CDR1 is SQVTM and CDR2 is ANQGSEA. Trimming pared 7 bases from V and 3 bases from J, leaving 15 bases between. CDR3 residues: CSGQNGFYTEAFF. The DNA of the CDR3 is TGCAGCGGACAAAATGGTTTCTACACTGAAGCTTTCTTT.

This chain uses TRBV6-5 with TRBJ2-7, with D possibly being TRBD2 (5 bases). V was shortened by 0 bases and J by 6 bases, with 12 bases between the two germline ends. This CDR3 is built from 14 residues. CDR1 is MNHEY and CDR2 is SVGAGI in the germline V gene. Written as DNA, the CDR3 is TGTGCCAGCAGTTACTCGGGAGCTAGCAGCGAGCAGTACTTC. The encoded protein is CASSYSGASSEQYF.

With regard to this clonotype: This may be a read error: a much more frequent sequence differs by one nucleotide. The rearrangement links TRBV20-1 to TRBJ1-2; no clear D gene. The germline gives CDR1 DFQATT, CDR2 SNEGSKA (reference sequence). This CDR3 has 14 residues. CDR3 DNA sequence: TGCAGTGCTAGAGACTGGACGGAGAACTATGGCTACGCCTTC. Residues: CSARDWTENYGYAF.